The 7 T cell receptor beta chains in this list originate from one sample, sequenced in a study of beta chain features in type 1 diabetes. The sequenced template was cDNA made from the entire isolated RNA. The assay was immunoSEQ multiplex PCR, and TCRdb's table has in-frame clones only and misses some. The sample contains about 210,000 clones, approximately 11% of which appear only once. Sequencing was performed on central memory CD4+ T cells from blood. The receptors stem from a man aged 18 to 30 in good health.

This clone appeared once. This sequence joins TRBV7-8 and TRBJ2-7; maybe TRBD2 (6 bases). The CDR3 has 14 residues. V lost 6 bases and J lost 6, with 18 bases in between. Germline values: CDR1 SGHVS, CDR2 FQNEAQ. This CDR3 reads CASRTGTSGSEQYF. The CDR3 DNA sequence: TGTGCCAGCAGGACCGGGACTTCCGGTTCCGAGCAGTACTTC.

In this sample, this clone turned up a few times. The rearrangement uses TRBV5-1 and TRBJ1-4, with D uncertain. Germline CDR1 reads SGHRS; CDR2 reads YFSETQ. Trimming pared 5 bases from V and 3 bases from J, leaving 5 bases between. This CDR3 has 12 amino acids. In DNA, the CDR3 is TGCGCCAGCAGGGCATCTAATGAAAAACTGTTTTTT. Residues: CASRASNEKLFF. The entire variable domain, with the rest obtained from reference TRBV5-1 and TRBJ1-4, is as follows: KAGVTQTPRYLIKTRGQQVTLSCSPISGHRSVSWYQQTPGQGLQFLFEYFSETQRNKGNFPGRFSGRQFSNSRSEMNVSTLELGDSALYLCASRASNEKLFFGSGTQLSVL.

In DNA form, the CDR3 reads TGTGCCAGCAGTCCTAGGTCCGGGACTGGGGATTTTGAGCAGTACTTC. Its translation: CASSPRSGTGDFEQYF. The V and J genes are TRBV27 and TRBJ2-7; weak D call: TRBD2 (6 bases). From germline, CDR1 is MNHEY and CDR2 SMNVEV (reference sequence). CDR3 size: 16 residues. Trimming took 5 bases from V and 7 from J, leaving 24 bases between them.

This clone was seen a few times. The same CDR3 can be traced to other DNA sequences in this sample. The chain has TRBV30 and TRBJ2-5; TRBD2 might be the D (6 bases). V was shortened by 3 bases and J by 4 bases, with 6 bases between the two germline ends. CDR3 length equals 11 residues. From germline, CDR1 is GTSNPN and CDR2 SVGIG (reference sequence). The CDR3, as DNA: TGTGCCTGGAGCGGGGGAGAGACCCAGTACTTC. Translated: CAWSGGETQYF.

This clone has just a few counts. The rearrangement links TRBV5-1 to TRBJ2-2; 10 bases map to TRBD1. The germline CDR1 and CDR2 sequences are SGHRS and YFSETQ. The V gene end was trimmed by 5 bases and the J gene end by 2 bases; junction bases not matched to a gene: 3. This CDR3 is 15 amino acids long. CDR3 in DNA: TGCGCCAGCAGAAGACAGGGGGCTAACACCGGGGAGCTGTTTTTT. Protein: CASRRQGANTGELFF.

This clone was seen ten or more times. The chain joins TRBV28 to TRBJ1-2; 9 bases are a match to TRBD1. CDR1 is MDHEN and CDR2 is SYDVKM in the germline V gene. Trimming cost V 7 bases and J 6 bases; bases outside gene matches: 3. The CDR3 loop spans 12 amino acids. As DNA, the CDR3 is TGTGCCAGCACCAGGACAGGGGATGGCTACACCTTC. This sequence encodes CASTRTGDGYTF.

This chain links TRBV30 with TRBJ2-7; 9 bases are shared with TRBD2. The CDR3 has 13 amino acids. J was trimmed by 6 bases and V by 0 bases; bases with no gene match: 3. CDR1 and CDR2 from the germline V gene are GTSNPN and SVGIG (reference sequence). CDR3 nucleotide sequence: TGTGCCTGGAGTGTCGCTAGCGGGACCGAGCAGTACTTC. This encodes CAWSVASGTEQYF.